The sequence of this T cell receptor beta chain was determined in a study of T cells after yellow fever vaccination. Overall study findings and caveats: Most primary-vaccination clones reappeared after the booster (more than 95% CD4, roughly 88% CD8). By day 5 rather than day 15, the secondary response had peaked, though it was weaker.

This clonotype was seen more than once but under ten times. Its specificity is unknown. Universal primer sites and UMIs were introduced during 5'RACE template-switching synthesis of TCR cDNA. Each CDR3 protein is one row after TCRdb ran MiXCR on the 5' RACE reads. The table records about 340,000 distinct CDR3 sequences, approximately 12% of them present only once. The CDR3 extends over 13 amino acids. Germline CDR1 and CDR2: MNHEY and SVGAGI. V shed 8 bases, J shed 1 base, and the junction held 2 bases outside the gene matches. This clonotype was sampled from a man younger than 35 who received the YFV17D yellow fever vaccine. The material sequenced was CD4+ T cells sorted from PBMCs, taken 15 days after the yellow fever booster vaccination. The chain uses TRBV6-5 and TRBJ2-3; 8 positions match TRBD2. The CDR3 coding sequence is TGTGCCAGCTTACTAGCGGGCACAGATACGCAGTATTTT. It yields the protein CASLLAGTDTQYF.